Shown below are 10 T cell receptor beta chains from a single sample sequenced in a study of blood T cell repertoires in COVID-19. Sequenced by immunoSEQ multiplex PCR; TCRdb stores in-frame clones only, minus some. Counted here are about 62,000 clones, 76% occurring once; the ten biggest clones make up 6% to 7%. Specimen: peripheral blood. These receptors originate from a woman between 50 and 59 years old with active or convalescent COVID-19.

CDR3 residues: CASVLGLGASTGELFF. CDR3 bases: TGTGCCAGCGTGTTGGGGTTAGGGGCCTCGACCGGGGAGCTGTTTTTT. The J gene is TRBJ2-2, the V gene TRBV11-2, with a possible D match to TRBD1 (5 bases). The CDR3 has 16 amino acids. The V gene's germline CDR1 is SGHAT and CDR2 FQNNGV. Trimming removed 8 bases from V and 5 bases from J, with 21 bases in between.

The genes are TRBV4-1 and TRBJ2-1, with TRBD2 matching 7 bases. The CDR3 loop spans 14 amino acids. In germline, CDR1 is MGHRA, CDR2 YSYEKL. J gave up 7 bases and V 3 bases, and 6 bases lay outside the gene matches. CDR3 bases: TGCGCCAGCAGCCACGCGGGAGCTTATAATGAGCAGTTCTTC. Residues: CASSHAGAYNEQFF.

A single count supports this clone. V and J are TRBV29-1 and TRBJ1-1; TRBD1 aligns across 7 bases. V lost 2 bases and J lost 5; bases outside the gene matches: 5. The length of the CDR3 is 13 residues. Germline V lookup: CDR1 SQVTM, CDR2 ANQGSEA. The chain's CDR3 is CSVETARGTEAFF. The CDR3 bases are TGCAGCGTTGAAACAGCCAGGGGGACTGAAGCTTTCTTT.

The chain uses TRBV18 and TRBJ1-6, with TRBD1 matching over 7 bases. CDR3 length: 16 residues. V shed 1 base and J 6 bases; nucleotides not matched to a gene: 6. The V gene's germline CDR1 is KGHSH and CDR2 LQKENI. DNA of the CDR3: TGTGCCAGCTCACCACACCCCAGGGGGACTAATTCACCCCTCCACTTT. Translation gives CASSPHPRGTNSPLHF. Filled out from reference TRBV18 and TRBJ1-6, the complete variable domain reads NAGVMQNPRHLVRRRGQEARLRCSPMKGHSHVYWYRQLPEEGLKFMVYLQKENIIDESGMPKERFSAEFPKEGPSILRIQQVVRGDSAAYFCASSPHPRGTNSPLHFGNGTRLTVT.

The V gene is TRBV10-3, the J gene TRBJ2-1; tentative D call: TRBD1 (5 bases). V was trimmed by 0 bases and J by 6 bases, leaving 12 bases between them. The CDR3 extends over 15 amino acids. Germline V lookup: CDR1 ENHRY, CDR2 SYGVKD. In DNA, the CDR3 is TGTGCCATCAGTGAGTCGGGGCAGGTAGCCAATGAGCAGTTCTTC. This gives the protein CAISESGQVANEQFF.

The chain joins TRBV19 to TRBJ1-6; TRBD1 might be the D (5 bases). The V end was cut by 7 bases, the J end by 9 bases, with 13 bases between. Germline V gene data show CDR1 as LNHDA and CDR2 as SQIVND (reference sequence). The CDR3 contains 13 residues. In nucleotides, the CDR3 is TGTGCCAGTAAAAGGGGCGTGGGTTCACCCCTCCACTTT. Translation gives CASKRGVGSPLHF. The full variable domain, in which reference TRBV19 and TRBJ1-6 provide the parts outside the CDR3, is DGGITQSPKYLFRKEGQNVTLSCEQNLNHDAMYWYRQDPGQGLRLIYYSQIVNDFQKGDIAEGYSVSREKKESFPLTVTSAQKNPTAFYLCASKRGVGSPLHFGNGTRLTVT.

This clone came up a few times. The chain links TRBV19 to TRBJ1-2, with D uncertain. Germline CDR1 and CDR2: LNHDA and SQIVND (reference sequence). Trimming pared 5 bases from V and 6 bases from J, leaving 16 bases between. The CDR3 runs to 14 residues. As DNA, the CDR3 is TGTGCCAGTAGTCCCCGGGAGGGCTTACATGGCTACACCTTC. It codes for CASSPREGLHGYTF. Complete variable domain (other parts from reference TRBV19 and TRBJ1-2): DGGITQSPKYLFRKEGQNVTLSCEQNLNHDAMYWYRQDPGQGLRLIYYSQIVNDFQKGDIAEGYSVSREKKESFPLTVTSAQKNPTAFYLCASSPREGLHGYTFGSGTRLTVV.

The CDR3 loop is CASSPGGHGYTF. In DNA, the CDR3 is TGTGCCAGCTCACCAGGAGGGCACGGCTACACCTTC. The V call is TRBV18, the J call TRBJ1-2, with no clear D. The ends were cut back, 2 bases at V and 8 bases at J, with 9 bases in the middle. This CDR3 comprises 12 residues. Germline V gene sequence: CDR1 KGHSH, CDR2 LQKENI.

The rearrangement uses TRBV4-2 and TRBJ2-1; D is perhaps TRBD2 (5 bases). From germline, CDR1 is LGHNA and CDR2 YNFKEQ. The CDR3 totals 16 residues. V lost 1 base and J lost 5, with 15 bases in between. As DNA, the CDR3 is TGTGCCAGCAGCCAAGGAGGAGGACCAGCCGACAATGAGCAGTTCTTC. Translated: CASSQGGGPADNEQFF.

The chain couples TRBV4-3 to TRBJ1-1; D is unclear. The germline V gene has CDR1 LGHNA and CDR2 YSLEER. CDR3 length: 13 amino acids. V was clipped by 4 bases and J by 1 base, with 7 bases between them. This chain's CDR3 is CASSPRTNTEAFF. CDR3 in DNA: TGCGCCAGCAGCCCGAGAACGAACACTGAAGCTTTCTTT.